This TCR beta chain appears in the sequencing data of a study of blood T cell repertoires in COVID-19. The wider study: Both acute and convalescent COVID-19 samples were obtained from the United States, Italy and Spain. The cDNA or gDNA used as material had been derived from T cells, B-cell-depleted T cells, or PBMCs.

The CDR3 covers 13 residues. Germline V lookup: CDR1 LGHDT, CDR2 YNNKEL (reference sequence). V was clipped by 8 bases and J by 6 bases; unmatched bases: 8. Original processing methods: Nucleated cell counts were estimated from reference gene primer amplification. Using immunoSEQ multiplex PCR, the repertoire was profiled, and TCRdb retains in-frame clones only, with some absent. The DNA was the basis for D and trimming; V, J and clone size are from that table. The repertoire holds about 67,000 clones, with roughly 88% as singletons. The TCR comes from an older woman with acute or convalescent COVID-19. The sequenced material came from peripheral blood. The chain employs TRBV3-1 (or the pseudogene TRBV3-2) and TRBJ2-3; 7 nucleotides line up with TRBD1. The CDR3 region is CASGDRAADTQYF. CDR3 bases: TGTGCCAGCGGTGACAGGGCGGCGGATACGCAGTATTTT.